The sequence of this T cell receptor beta chain was determined in a study of control samples from healthy donors and cancer patients. The table came from immunoSEQ multiplex PCR; TCRdb's copy has only in-frame clones and leaves some out. The profile covers roughly 93,000 clones, with approximately 91% appearing a single time and roughly a tenth taken by the ten largest. Looked up from germline, CDR1 is LNHDA and CDR2 is SQIVND (reference sequence). This CDR3 comprises 17 residues. Unmatched junction bases numbered 18, after V lost 5 bases and J lost 8 bases. The TCR was taken from a woman aged 45 to 65 with colorectal cancer. Sequenced sample: PBMCs. This rearrangement joins TRBV19 to TRBJ1-2; TRBD1 aligns across 9 bases. CDR3 region: CASSHQGDQDRGRGYTF. For the CDR3, the DNA is TGTGCCAGTAGTCACCAAGGCGATCAGGACAGGGGCAGGGGCTACACCTTC.